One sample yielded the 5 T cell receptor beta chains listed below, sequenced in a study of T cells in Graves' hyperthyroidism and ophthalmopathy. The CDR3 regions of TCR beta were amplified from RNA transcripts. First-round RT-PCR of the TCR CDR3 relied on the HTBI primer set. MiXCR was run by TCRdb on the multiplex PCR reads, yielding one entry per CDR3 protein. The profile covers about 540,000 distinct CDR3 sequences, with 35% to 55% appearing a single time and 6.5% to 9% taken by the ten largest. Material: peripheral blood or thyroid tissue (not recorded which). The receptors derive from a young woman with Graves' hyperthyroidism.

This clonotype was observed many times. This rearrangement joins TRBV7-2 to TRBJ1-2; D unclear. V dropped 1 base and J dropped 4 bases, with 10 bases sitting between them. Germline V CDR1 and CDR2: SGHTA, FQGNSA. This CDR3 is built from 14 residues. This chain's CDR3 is CASSLGQSRYGYTF. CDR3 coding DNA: TGTGCCAGCAGCTTAGGGCAGTCTCGCTATGGCTACACCTTC.

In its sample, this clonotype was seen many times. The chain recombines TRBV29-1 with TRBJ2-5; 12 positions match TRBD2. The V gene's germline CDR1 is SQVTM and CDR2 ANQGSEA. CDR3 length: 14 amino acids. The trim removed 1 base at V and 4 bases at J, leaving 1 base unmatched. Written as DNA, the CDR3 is TGCAGCGTTGAAGGACTAGCGGGAGTAGAGACCCAGTACTTC. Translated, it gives CSVEGLAGVETQYF.

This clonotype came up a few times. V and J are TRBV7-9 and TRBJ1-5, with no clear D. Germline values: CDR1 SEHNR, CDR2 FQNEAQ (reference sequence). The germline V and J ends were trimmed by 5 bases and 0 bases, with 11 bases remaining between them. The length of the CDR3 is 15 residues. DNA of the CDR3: TGTGCCAGCAGCCCGACGGATTATAGCAATCAGCCCCAGCATTTT. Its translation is CASSPTDYSNQPQHF. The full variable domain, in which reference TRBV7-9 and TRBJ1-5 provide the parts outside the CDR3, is DTGVSQNPRHKITKRGQNVTFRCDPISEHNRLYWYRQTLGQGPEFLTYFQNEAQLEKSRLLSDRFSAERPKGSFSTLEIQRTEQGDSAMYLCASSPTDYSNQPQHFGDGTRLSIL.

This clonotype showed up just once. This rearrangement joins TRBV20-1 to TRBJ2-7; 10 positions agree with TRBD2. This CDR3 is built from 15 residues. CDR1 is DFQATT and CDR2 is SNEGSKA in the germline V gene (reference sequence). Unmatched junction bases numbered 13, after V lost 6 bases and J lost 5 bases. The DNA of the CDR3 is TGCAGTGCGCCCGATCGCCTAGCGGGAGTCCACGAGCAGTACTTC. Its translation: CSAPDRLAGVHEQYF.

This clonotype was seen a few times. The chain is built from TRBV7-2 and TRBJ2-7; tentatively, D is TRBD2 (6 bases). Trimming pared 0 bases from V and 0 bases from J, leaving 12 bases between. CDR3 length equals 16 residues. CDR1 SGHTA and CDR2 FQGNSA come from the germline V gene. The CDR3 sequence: CASSLASGLNSYEQYF. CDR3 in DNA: TGTGCCAGCAGCTTAGCATCGGGACTGAACTCCTACGAGCAGTACTTC. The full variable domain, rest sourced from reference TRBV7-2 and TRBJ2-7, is GAGVSQSPSNKVTEKGKDVELRCDPISGHTALYWYRQSLGQGLEFLIYFQGNSAPDKSGLPSDRFSAERTGGSVSTLTIQRTQQEDSAVYLCASSLASGLNSYEQYFGPGTRLTVT.